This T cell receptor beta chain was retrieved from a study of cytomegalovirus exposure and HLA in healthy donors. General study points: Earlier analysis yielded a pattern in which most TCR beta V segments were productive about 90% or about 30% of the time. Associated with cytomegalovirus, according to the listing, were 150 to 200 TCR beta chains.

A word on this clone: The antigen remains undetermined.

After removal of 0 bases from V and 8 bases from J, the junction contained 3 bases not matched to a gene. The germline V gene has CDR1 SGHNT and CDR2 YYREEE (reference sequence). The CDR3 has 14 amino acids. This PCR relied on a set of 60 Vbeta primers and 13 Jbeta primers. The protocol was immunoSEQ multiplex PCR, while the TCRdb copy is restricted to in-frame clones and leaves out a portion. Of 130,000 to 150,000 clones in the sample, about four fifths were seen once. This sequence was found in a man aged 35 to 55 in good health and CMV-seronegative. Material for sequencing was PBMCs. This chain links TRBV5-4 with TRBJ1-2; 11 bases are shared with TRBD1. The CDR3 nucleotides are TGTGCCAGCAGCTTGGACGGGACAGGGGGGGGCTACACCTTC. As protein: CASSLDGTGGGYTF.